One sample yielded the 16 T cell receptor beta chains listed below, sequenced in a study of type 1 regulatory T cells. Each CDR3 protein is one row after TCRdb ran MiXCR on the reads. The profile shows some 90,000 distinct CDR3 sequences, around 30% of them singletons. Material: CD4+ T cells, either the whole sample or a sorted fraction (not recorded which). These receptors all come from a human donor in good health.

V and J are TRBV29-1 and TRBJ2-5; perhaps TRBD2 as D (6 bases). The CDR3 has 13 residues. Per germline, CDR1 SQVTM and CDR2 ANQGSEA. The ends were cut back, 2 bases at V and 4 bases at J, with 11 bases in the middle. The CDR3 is CSVELEGPETQYF. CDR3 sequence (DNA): TGCAGCGTTGAATTGGAGGGCCCAGAGACCCAGTACTTC.

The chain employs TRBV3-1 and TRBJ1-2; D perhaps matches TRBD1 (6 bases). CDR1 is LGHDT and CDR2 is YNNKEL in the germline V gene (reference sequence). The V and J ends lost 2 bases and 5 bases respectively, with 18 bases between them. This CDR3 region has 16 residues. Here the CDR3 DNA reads TGTGCCAGCAGCCAACTTCCGGGACAACCCCATTATGGCTACACCTTC. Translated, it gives CASSQLPGQPHYGYTF. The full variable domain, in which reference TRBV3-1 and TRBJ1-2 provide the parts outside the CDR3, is DTAVSQTPKYLVTQMGNDKSIKCEQNLGHDTMYWYKQDSKKFLKIMFSYNNKELIINETVPNRFSPKSPDKAHLNLHINSLELGDSAVYFCASSQLPGQPHYGYTFGSGTRLTVV.

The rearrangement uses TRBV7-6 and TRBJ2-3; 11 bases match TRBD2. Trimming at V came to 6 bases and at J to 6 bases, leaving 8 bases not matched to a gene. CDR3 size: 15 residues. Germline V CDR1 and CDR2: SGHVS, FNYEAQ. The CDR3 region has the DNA TGTGCCAGCAGTCTAGCGGGAGGATTGGGGGATACGCAGTATTTT. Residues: CASSLAGGLGDTQYF.

Here the CDR3 reads CASARDYVNNEQFF. Here the CDR3 DNA reads TGCGCCAGCGCCCGGGACTATGTGAACAATGAGCAGTTCTTC. The V and J genes are TRBV4-3 and TRBJ2-1; 7 nucleotides match TRBD2. There are 14 residues in the CDR3. The germline V gene has CDR1 LGHNA and CDR2 YSLEER. After removal of 8 bases from V and 5 bases from J, the junction contained 9 bases not matched to a gene.

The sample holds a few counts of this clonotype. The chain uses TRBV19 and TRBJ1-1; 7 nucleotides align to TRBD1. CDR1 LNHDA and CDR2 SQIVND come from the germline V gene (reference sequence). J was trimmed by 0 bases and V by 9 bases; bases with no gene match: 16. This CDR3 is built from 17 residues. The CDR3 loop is CASDSSRTGLLNTEAFF. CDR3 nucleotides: TGTGCCAGCGACTCTTCCCGGACAGGACTATTGAACACTGAAGCTTTCTTT.

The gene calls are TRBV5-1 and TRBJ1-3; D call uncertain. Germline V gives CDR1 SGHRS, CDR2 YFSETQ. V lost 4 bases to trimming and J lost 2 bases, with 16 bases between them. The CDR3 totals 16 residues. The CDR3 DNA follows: TGCGCCAGCAGCCCGATGGGCGATTCCACTGGAAACACCATATATTTT. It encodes CASSPMGDSTGNTIYF.

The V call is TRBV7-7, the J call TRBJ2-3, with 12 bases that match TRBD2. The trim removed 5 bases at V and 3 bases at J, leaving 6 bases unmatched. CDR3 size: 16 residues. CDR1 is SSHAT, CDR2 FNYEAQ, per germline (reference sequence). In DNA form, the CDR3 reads TGTGCCAGCAGCCAAGAGCTAGCGGGAGGGACAGATACGCAGTATTTT. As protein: CASSQELAGGTDTQYF.

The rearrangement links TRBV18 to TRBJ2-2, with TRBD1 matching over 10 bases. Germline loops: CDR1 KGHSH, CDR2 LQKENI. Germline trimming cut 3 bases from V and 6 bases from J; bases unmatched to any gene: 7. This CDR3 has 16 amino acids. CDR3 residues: CASSPATGGFSGELFF. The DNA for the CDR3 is TGTGCCAGCTCACCGGCGACAGGGGGCTTCTCCGGGGAGCTGTTTTTT.

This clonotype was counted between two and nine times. CDR3 DNA: TGCAGTGCTAGAGCTTTTGCGGATTATTATGGCTACACCTTC. Protein sequence: CSARAFADYYGYTF. The chain uses TRBV20-1 and TRBJ1-2; D not certain. CDR3 length: 14 residues. V gave up 1 base and J gave up 5 bases, with 14 bases separating them. Germline V gene sequence: CDR1 DFQATT, CDR2 SNEGSKA (reference sequence).

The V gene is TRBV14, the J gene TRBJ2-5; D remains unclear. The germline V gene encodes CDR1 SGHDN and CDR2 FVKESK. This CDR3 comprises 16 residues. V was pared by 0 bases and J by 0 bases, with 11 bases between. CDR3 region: CASSQDAVPYQETQYF. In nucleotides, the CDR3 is TGTGCCAGCAGCCAAGACGCGGTTCCGTACCAAGAGACCCAGTACTTC. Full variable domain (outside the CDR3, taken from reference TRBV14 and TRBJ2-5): EAGVTQFPSHSVIEKGQTVTLRCDPISGHDNLYWYRRVMGKEIKFLLHFVKESKQDESGMPNNRFLAERTGGTYSTLKVQPAELEDSGVYFCASSQDAVPYQETQYFGPGTRLLVL.

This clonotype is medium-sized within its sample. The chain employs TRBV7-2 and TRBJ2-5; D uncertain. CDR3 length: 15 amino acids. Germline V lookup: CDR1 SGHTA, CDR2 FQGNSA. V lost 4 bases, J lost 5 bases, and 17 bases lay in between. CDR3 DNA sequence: TGTGCCAGCAGCTACCAAGGGTCCACCGGGGAGACCCAGTACTTC. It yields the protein CASSYQGSTGETQYF.

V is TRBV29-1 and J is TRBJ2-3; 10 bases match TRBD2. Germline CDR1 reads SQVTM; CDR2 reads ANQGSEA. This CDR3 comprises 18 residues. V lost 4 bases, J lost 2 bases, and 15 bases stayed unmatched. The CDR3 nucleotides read TGCAGCGTTGCCACTCTGAGGTCCGGACTAGCGGTCACAGATACGCAGTATTTT. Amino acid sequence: CSVATLRSGLAVTDTQYF.

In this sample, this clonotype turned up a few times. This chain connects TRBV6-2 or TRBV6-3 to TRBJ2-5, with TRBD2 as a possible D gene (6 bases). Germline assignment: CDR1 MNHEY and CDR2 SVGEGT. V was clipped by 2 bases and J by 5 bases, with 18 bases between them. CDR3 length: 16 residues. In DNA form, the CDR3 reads TGTGCCAGCAGTTACCCCGGCAGGGACTTCGGTGAGACCCAGTACTTC. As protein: CASSYPGRDFGETQYF.

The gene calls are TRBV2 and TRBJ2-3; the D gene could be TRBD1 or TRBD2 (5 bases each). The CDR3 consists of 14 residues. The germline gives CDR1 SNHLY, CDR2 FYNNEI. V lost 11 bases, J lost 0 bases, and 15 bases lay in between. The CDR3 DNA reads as TGTGCCTGCGAAGGGGACCAAAGCACAGATACGCAGTATTTT. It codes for CACEGDQSTDTQYF.

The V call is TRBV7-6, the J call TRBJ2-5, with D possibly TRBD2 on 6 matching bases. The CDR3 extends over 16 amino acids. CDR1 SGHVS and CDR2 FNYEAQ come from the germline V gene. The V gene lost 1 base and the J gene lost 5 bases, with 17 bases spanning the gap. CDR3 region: CASSLDGSGEWETQYF. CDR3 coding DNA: TGTGCCAGCAGCTTAGACGGGTCGGGAGAATGGGAGACCCAGTACTTC. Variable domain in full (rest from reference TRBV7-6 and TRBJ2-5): GAGVSQSPRYKVTKRGQDVALRCDPISGHVSLYWYRQALGQGPEFLTYFNYEAQQDKSGLPNDRFSAERPEGSISTLTIQRTEQRDSAMYRCASSLDGSGEWETQYFGPGTRLLVL.

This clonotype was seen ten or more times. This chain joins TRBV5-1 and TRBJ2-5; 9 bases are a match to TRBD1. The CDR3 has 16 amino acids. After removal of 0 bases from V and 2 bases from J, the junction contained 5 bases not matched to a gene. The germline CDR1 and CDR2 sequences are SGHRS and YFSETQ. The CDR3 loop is CASSLGGQGGQETQYF. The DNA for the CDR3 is TGCGCCAGCAGCTTGGGGGGACAGGGAGGACAAGAGACCCAGTACTTC.